Listed below are T cell receptor beta chains from one sample, sequenced in a study of T cells in Graves' hyperthyroidism and ophthalmopathy. One entry per CDR3 protein results from TCRdb running MiXCR on the multiplex PCR reads. The sample holds some 460,000 distinct CDR3 sequences, about 15% seen once. Sequencing used blood. These receptors were collected from a woman between 18 and 29 years old with Graves' hyperthyroidism. CDR3s include the opening cysteine and the closing phenylalanine or tryptophan. A D gene is named only where the DNA matches it firmly. Size tells how often a clone was seen (once, few, many) or the class of an expanded clone, and some rows leave it out.

J gene: TRBJ2-1
D gene: TRBD2
clone size: many
V gene: TRBV7-3
CDR3 DNA: TGTGCCAGCAGCTTCGCCGGGACTAGCGGGAGGGCCTACAATGAGCAGTTCTTC
CDR3 protein: CASSFAGTSGRAYNEQFF

J gene: TRBJ2-7
D gene: NA
clone size: once
V gene: TRBV6-1
CDR3 DNA: TGTGCCAGCAGAACACTGGCGGGGGCCAAATACGAGCAGTACTTC
CDR3 protein: CASRTLAGAKYEQYF

J gene: TRBJ2-3
D gene: TRBD2
clone size: few
V gene: TRBV7-8
CDR3 DNA: TGTGCCAGCAGCCCTCGTCGGCTAGCGGGGGGCACAGATACGCAGTATTTT
CDR3 protein: CASSPRRLAGGTDTQYF

J gene: TRBJ2-1
D gene: TRBD1
clone size: many
V gene: TRBV18
CDR3 DNA: TGTGCCAGCTCACAGGACAGGGGCAATGAGCAGTTCTTC
CDR3 protein: CASSQDRGNEQFF

J gene: TRBJ1-3
D gene: TRBD1
clone size: NA
V gene: TRBV7-9
CDR3 DNA: TGTGCCAGCAGCTTAGGACAGGGTTCCACTGGAAACACCATATATTTT
CDR3 protein: CASSLGQGSTGNTIYF

J gene: TRBJ1-2
D gene: TRBD1
clone size: many
V gene: TRBV24-1
CDR3 DNA: TGTGCCACCAGTGACACTCCAGGGGGGACATCTAACTATGGCTACACCTTC
CDR3 protein: CATSDTPGGTSNYGYTF

J gene: TRBJ1-2
D gene: NA
clone size: few
V gene: TRBV5-4
CDR3 DNA: TGTGCCAGCAGCTTTGAAAGGGTCTATGGCTACACCTTC
CDR3 protein: CASSFERVYGYTF

J gene: TRBJ2-2
D gene: NA
clone size: NA
V gene: TRBV7-2
CDR3 DNA: TGTGCCAGCACCATCAGGGCGAACACCGGGGAGCTGTTTTTT
CDR3 protein: CASTIRANTGELFF

J gene: TRBJ2-1
D gene: NA
clone size: many
V gene: TRBV10-3
CDR3 DNA: TGTGCCATCAGTGAGTCGATATTAGGGGGGAATGAGCAGTTCTTC
CDR3 protein: CAISESILGGNEQFF

J gene: TRBJ2-7
D gene: NA
clone size: many
V gene: TRBV20-1
CDR3 DNA: TGCAGTGCTAGAGCCCCAGGGCCCGAGCAGTACTTC
CDR3 protein: CSARAPGPEQYF

J gene: TRBJ2-5
D gene: TRBD2
clone size: NA
V gene: TRBV7-2
CDR3 DNA: TGTGCCAGCAGCTATGGGACTAGCGGGGAGACTGAGTACTTC
CDR3 protein: CASSYGTSGETEYF

J gene: TRBJ2-1
D gene: TRBD1
clone size: NA
V gene: TRBV6-2/TRBV6-3
CDR3 DNA: TGTGCCAGCAGTGGGGGGACAGGGGGGGTCAATGAGCAGTTCTTC
CDR3 protein: CASSGGTGGVNEQFF

J gene: TRBJ1-1
D gene: TRBD1
clone size: NA
V gene: TRBV5-4
CDR3 DNA: TGTGCCAGCAGCGGGGGACAGGGGGCGCTCACTGAAGCTTTCTTT
CDR3 protein: CASSGGQGALTEAFF

J gene: TRBJ2-1
D gene: NA
clone size: NA
V gene: TRBV12-5
CDR3 DNA: TGTGCTAGTGGTTTGGGAATAGGCGGCGACTCCAATGAGCAGTTCTTC
CDR3 protein: CASGLGIGGDSNEQFF

J gene: TRBJ1-1
D gene: TRBD1
clone size: NA
V gene: TRBV5-1
CDR3 DNA: TGCGCCAGCAGCTCCGGACAGGGGTTTGAAGCTTTCTTT
CDR3 protein: CASSSGQGFEAFF

J gene: TRBJ1-2
D gene: TRBD1
clone size: few
V gene: TRBV20-1
CDR3 DNA: TGCAGTGCTAGTACTAGGACAGGGGCTCTTGGCTACACCTTC
CDR3 protein: CSASTRTGALGYTF

J gene: TRBJ2-2
D gene: TRBD1
clone size: many
V gene: TRBV6-1
CDR3 DNA: TGTGCCAGTTGGACAGGGTGGATCGGGGAGCTGTTTTTT
CDR3 protein: CASWTGWIGELFF

J gene: TRBJ2-7
D gene: NA
clone size: many
V gene: TRBV9
CDR3 DNA: TGTGCCAGCAGCGTAGAAATAGGGTCCTACGAGCAGTACTTC
CDR3 protein: CASSVEIGSYEQYF

J gene: TRBJ1-6
D gene: NA
clone size: few
V gene: TRBV20-1
CDR3 DNA: TGCAGTGCTAGGGAACGCCCTAGCTCCTATAATTCACCCCTCCACTTT
CDR3 protein: CSARERPSSYNSPLHF

J gene: TRBJ2-5
D gene: NA
clone size: many
V gene: TRBV7-2
CDR3 DNA: TGTGCCAGCAGCTTTAACTCCGGGGAGACCCAGTACTTC
CDR3 protein: CASSFNSGETQYF

J gene: TRBJ1-6
D gene: NA
clone size: few
V gene: TRBV20-1
CDR3 DNA: TGCAGTGCTAGACCGGGATTGACCGCTTCACCCCTCCACTTT
CDR3 protein: CSARPGLTASPLHF

J gene: TRBJ2-7
D gene: NA
clone size: NA
V gene: TRBV20-1
CDR3 DNA: TGCAGTGCAGGCGGGGCAGGGGAGACCTACGAGCAGTACTTC
CDR3 protein: CSAGGAGETYEQYF

J gene: TRBJ2-7
D gene: TRBD2
clone size: many
V gene: TRBV12-3/TRBV12-4
CDR3 DNA: TGTGCCAGCAGTCCTATAAGAGGGACTAGCGGGGGGGACCTCTACGAGCAGTACTTC
CDR3 protein: CASSPIRGTSGGDLYEQYF

J gene: TRBJ2-5
D gene: NA
clone size: few
V gene: TRBV13
CDR3 DNA: TGTGCCAGCAGCTTAAATTTGAACCTCCAGGAGACCCAGTACTTC
CDR3 protein: CASSLNLNLQETQYF

J gene: TRBJ1-3
D gene: TRBD1
clone size: few
V gene: TRBV20-1
CDR3 DNA: TGCAGTGCTTCCGACAGGGCCAACGGAAACACCATATATTTT
CDR3 protein: CSASDRANGNTIYF

J gene: TRBJ1-4
D gene: TRBD1
clone size: few
V gene: TRBV10-3
CDR3 DNA: TGTGCCATCCCGTGTGAAGGGACAGCAGTCCCTACGGGGGAAAAACTGTTTTTT
CDR3 protein: CAIPCEGTAVPTGEKLFF

J gene: TRBJ1-1
D gene: NA
clone size: many
V gene: TRBV7-2
CDR3 DNA: TGTGCCAGCAGTCTTGGACTGAGCACTGAAGCTTTCTTT
CDR3 protein: CASSLGLSTEAFF

J gene: TRBJ2-2
D gene: NA
clone size: NA
V gene: TRBV6-4
CDR3 DNA: TGTGCCAAGAACGTTGCCGGGGAGCTGTTTTTT
CDR3 protein: CAKNVAGELFF

J gene: TRBJ2-1
D gene: TRBD2
clone size: many
V gene: TRBV10-3
CDR3 DNA: TGTGCCATCAGTGAGTCTGTCGCGGGAGGGCCGATTGAGCAGTTCTTC
CDR3 protein: CAISESVAGGPIEQFF

J gene: TRBJ2-7
D gene: TRBD2
clone size: many
V gene: TRBV7-9
CDR3 DNA: TGTGCCAGCAGCTCGAGCGGGAGGGCCCCATCCTACGAGCAGTACTTC
CDR3 protein: CASSSSGRAPSYEQYF

J gene: TRBJ2-2
D gene: NA
clone size: few
V gene: TRBV6-1
CDR3 DNA: TGTGCCAGTCAAACGAGCGGGGAGCTGTTTTTT
CDR3 protein: CASQTSGELFF

J gene: TRBJ2-5
D gene: TRBD2
clone size: many
V gene: TRBV27
CDR3 DNA: TGTGCCAGCAGTTCCGTAGCGGGAGGGCAGCAGACCCAGTACTTC
CDR3 protein: CASSSVAGGQQTQYF

J gene: TRBJ2-3
D gene: TRBD2
clone size: many
V gene: TRBV6-2/TRBV6-3
CDR3 DNA: TGTGCCAGCATCCGGGGGGACTTCATAGATACGCAGTATTTT
CDR3 protein: CASIRGDFIDTQYF

J gene: TRBJ1-2
D gene: NA
clone size: NA
V gene: TRBV7-2
CDR3 DNA: TGTGCCAGCAGGCGGACAGACCTCTATGGCTACACCTTC
CDR3 protein: CASRRTDLYGYTF

J gene: TRBJ1-5
D gene: TRBD1
clone size: many
V gene: TRBV28
CDR3 DNA: TGTGCCAGCAGGTTGGACAGGGGGAATCAGCCCCAGCATTTT
CDR3 protein: CASRLDRGNQPQHF

J gene: TRBJ1-5
D gene: NA
clone size: many
V gene: TRBV2
CDR3 DNA: TGTGCCAGCAGGCAGGGCGTGAGTAATCAGCCCCAGCATTTT
CDR3 protein: CASRQGVSNQPQHF

J gene: TRBJ2-2
D gene: NA
clone size: many
V gene: TRBV2
CDR3 DNA: TGTGCCAGCACTCTCACTAGGGGGACCGGGGAGCTGTTTTTT
CDR3 protein: CASTLTRGTGELFF

J gene: TRBJ2-3
D gene: NA
clone size: few
V gene: TRBV7-2
CDR3 DNA: TGTGCCAGCAGCTTAGAGGGGCCCGGGCCTCTTGAGTACGATACGCAGTATTTT
CDR3 protein: CASSLEGPGPLEYDTQYF

J gene: TRBJ1-5
D gene: NA
clone size: many
V gene: TRBV12-3/TRBV12-4
CDR3 DNA: TGTGCCAGCACCACCGGCAGGATGCGTCAGCCCCAGCATTTT
CDR3 protein: CASTTGRMRQPQHF

J gene: TRBJ2-7
D gene: TRBD1
clone size: NA
V gene: TRBV20-1
CDR3 DNA: TGCAGTGCTACTCGGGACAGGGCTAATGACGAGCAGTACTTC
CDR3 protein: CSATRDRANDEQYF

J gene: TRBJ1-6
D gene: NA
clone size: many
V gene: TRBV3-1
CDR3 DNA: TGTGCCAGCAGCCAAGTTAACGGCGGTCGAAATTCACCCCTCCACTTT
CDR3 protein: CASSQVNGGRNSPLHF